The present TCR beta chain was sequenced within a study of cytomegalovirus exposure and HLA in healthy donors. Study results and limitations: Clonal expansion was found to be greater in HLA-associated TCR beta chains than in equally common others in a later analysis.

It was with 60 Vbeta and 13 Jbeta primers that the PCR ran. Libraries were prepared by immunoSEQ multiplex PCR; TCRdb keeps only in-frame clonotypes and omits some of them. The data show about 180,000 clones, roughly 77% seen once. Worth noting for this clone: Its antigen remains unidentified.

The trim removed 3 bases at V and 3 bases at J, leaving 15 bases unmatched. CDR1 GTSNPN and CDR2 SVGIG come from the germline V gene (reference sequence). This CDR3 is built from 18 residues. The source material was PBMCs. The source is a woman in her twenties or thirties in good health and CMV-seronegative. The genes are TRBV30 and TRBJ1-5; 9 bases agree with TRBD1. The DNA for the CDR3 is TGTGCCTGGAGCCTGGGACAGGGTCTCTTCTGGTCCAATCAGCCCCAGCATTTT. Its protein product is CAWSLGQGLFWSNQPQHF.